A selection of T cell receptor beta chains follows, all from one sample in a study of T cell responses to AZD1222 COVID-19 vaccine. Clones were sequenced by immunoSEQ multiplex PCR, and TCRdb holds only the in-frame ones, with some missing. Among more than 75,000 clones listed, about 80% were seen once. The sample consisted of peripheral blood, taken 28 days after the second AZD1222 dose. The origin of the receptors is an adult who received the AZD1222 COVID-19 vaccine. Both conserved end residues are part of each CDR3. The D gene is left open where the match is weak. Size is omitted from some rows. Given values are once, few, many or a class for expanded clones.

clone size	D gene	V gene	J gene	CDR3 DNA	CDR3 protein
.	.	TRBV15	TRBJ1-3	TGTGCCACCAGCAGGGTTTTCCCCCCCATATATTTT	CATSRVFPPIYF
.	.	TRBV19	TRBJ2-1	TGTGCCAGTAGTACGATCGACTGGGGAAATGAGCAGTTCTTC	CASSTIDWGNEQFF
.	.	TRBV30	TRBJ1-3	TGTGCCTGGTTCCCTGGAGTATATCAGGGCCTCAACTCTGGAAACACCATATATTTT	CAWFPGVYQGLNSGNTIYF
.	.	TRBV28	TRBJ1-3	TGTGCCAGCAGTTTAGGGACGGGGAGTGGAAACACCATATATTTT	CASSLGTGSGNTIYF
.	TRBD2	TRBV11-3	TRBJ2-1	TGTGCCAGCAGCCCTAGGACTAGCGGGAGGAATGAGCAGTTCTTC	CASSPRTSGRNEQFF
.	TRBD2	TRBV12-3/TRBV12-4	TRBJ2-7	TGTGCCAGCAGACCGTCTAGCGGCTACGAGCAGTACTTC	CASRPSSGYEQYF
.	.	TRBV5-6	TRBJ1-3	TGTGCCAGCAGCTTGCCCCCCTTGTCTGGAAACACCATATATTTT	CASSLPPLSGNTIYF
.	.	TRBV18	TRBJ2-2	TGTGCCAGCTCCCGTATGGAGCTAACGGACACCGGGGAGCTGTTTTTT	CASSRMELTDTGELFF
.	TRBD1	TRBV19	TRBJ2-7	TGTGCCAGTAGTGCCGGGACAGGGGGGTCCTACGAGCAGTACTTC	CASSAGTGGSYEQYF
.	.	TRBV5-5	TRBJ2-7	TGTGCCAGCACACAGGACTCCTTCGAGCAGTACTTC	CASTQDSFEQYF
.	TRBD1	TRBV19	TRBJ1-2	TGTGCCAGTCAACAGGGGCTTTCCAACTATGGCTACACCTTC	CASQQGLSNYGYTF
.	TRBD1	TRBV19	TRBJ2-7	TGTGCCAGTAGTAGGGGACAGGAATCCTACGAGCAGTACTTC	CASSRGQESYEQYF
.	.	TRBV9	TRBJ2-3	TGTGCCAGCAGCGTAGAAGTATTCGCTGATACGCAGTATTTT	CASSVEVFADTQYF
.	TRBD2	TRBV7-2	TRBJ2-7	TGTGCCAGCAGCTTATGGGGGGGCTACGAGCAGTACTTC	CASSLWGGYEQYF
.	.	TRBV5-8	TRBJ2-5	TGTGCCAGCAGCTCCCGTCGGGTGACCCAGTACTTC	CASSSRRVTQYF
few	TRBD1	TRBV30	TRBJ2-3	TGTGCCTGGAGTGTAGATACAGGGGTGAATACGCAGTATTTT	CAWSVDTGVNTQYF
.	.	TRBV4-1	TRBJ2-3	TGCGCCAGCAGCCAACCTGGGGCTAGCACAGATACGCAGTATTTT	CASSQPGASTDTQYF
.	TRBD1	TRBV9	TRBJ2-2	TGTGCCAGCAGCGCCCGGGACAGGGGCACCGGGGAGCTGTTTTTT	CASSARDRGTGELFF
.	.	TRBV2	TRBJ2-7	TGTGTTTCTCTAGGTGGAGATTCCTACGAGCAGTACTTC	CVSLGGDSYEQYF